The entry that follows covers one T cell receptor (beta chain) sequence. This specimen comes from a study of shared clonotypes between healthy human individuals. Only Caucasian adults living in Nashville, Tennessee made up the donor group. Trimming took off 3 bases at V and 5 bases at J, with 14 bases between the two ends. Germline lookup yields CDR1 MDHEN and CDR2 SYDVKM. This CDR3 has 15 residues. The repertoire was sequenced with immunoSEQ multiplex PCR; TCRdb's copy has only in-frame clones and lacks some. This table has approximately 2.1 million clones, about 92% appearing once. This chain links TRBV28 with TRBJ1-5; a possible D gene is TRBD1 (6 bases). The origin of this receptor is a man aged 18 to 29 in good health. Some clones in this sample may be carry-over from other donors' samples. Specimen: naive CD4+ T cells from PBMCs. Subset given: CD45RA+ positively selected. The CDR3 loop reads CASSFGTGQYQPQHF. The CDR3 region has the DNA TGTGCCAGCAGTTTTGGCACAGGGCAATATCAGCCCCAGCATTTT.